The following is a TCR beta chain sequence with its context. The target antigen is unknown. CDR1 is SGHVS, CDR2 FNYEAQ, per germline. This CDR3 is 13 amino acids long. The ends lost 5 bases at V and 3 bases at J; junction bases unmatched: 4. The sample originates from a study of OX40 agonist ivuxolimab in advanced cancers. The overall study: Antecedent anti-PD-1, anti-PD-L1 or anti-CTLA-4 therapy was permissible, with roughly 40% having received some. Partial responses occurred in three patients (one hepatocellular carcinoma, two cutaneous melanoma). Study findings and constraints: The specificity for antigen of the expanded peripheral T cells was not determined. Low levels of normalized T-cell clonal expansion also appeared in some nonresponders.

Assay: immunoSEQ multiplex PCR; the TCRdb copy retains only in-frame clones and omits some. Among some 46,000 clones, around 90% were seen once, and the ten largest hold 12%. This rearrangement joins TRBV7-6 to TRBJ2-7; 7 bases agree with TRBD1. The input for sequencing was CD4+ or CD8+ T cells sorted from blood, taken in a trial of the OX40 agonist ivuxolimab. This receptor was obtained from an adult with an advanced solid tumor such as melanoma, head and neck, liver or kidney cancer. Written as DNA, the CDR3 is TGTGCCAGCAGCGAGGACAGGAACTACGAGCAGTACTTC. Translation: CASSEDRNYEQYF.